This T cell receptor (beta chain) was recovered during a study of cytomegalovirus exposure and HLA in healthy donors. PCR primers comprised 60 Vbeta and 13 Jbeta primers. Sequencing was performed with immunoSEQ multiplex PCR; in TCRdb, only in-frame clones are kept and a portion is missing. The data show 200,000 or so clones, approximately 84% seen once. The CDR3 has 17 amino acids. V gave up 7 bases and J gave up 3 bases, with 19 bases separating them. CDR1 and CDR2 from the germline V gene are SGHAT and FQNNGV. The rearrangement joins TRBV11-2 to TRBJ1-6; TRBD1 is a possible D gene (6 bases). The receptor was isolated from a boy aged 5 to 17 in good health and CMV-seronegative. The sample comprised PBMCs. In DNA form, the CDR3 reads TGTGCCAGCACCGAACAGGGATCCCCAGACTATAATTCACCCCTCCACTTT. Translation gives CASTEQGSPDYNSPLHF.